This T cell receptor beta chain came from a study of post-analysis software for immune sequencing data (dated by TCRdb to 2014 to 2015). About the full investigation: Recorded disease courses included relapsing-remitting, secondary progressive and progressive-relapsing multiple sclerosis, with some patients lacking subtype annotation. The patient repertoires were compared against approximately ten previously published healthy control repertoires obtained from donors aged roughly 6 to 25 years. A subset of samples was prepared in parallel using single-end sample barcoding, then pooled and co-amplified after Illumina adapter ligation. Study-wide conclusions, independent of this receptor: Significantly higher frequencies in patients than in controls were found for five or six TRBV segments, including TRBV5-6, TRBV5-1 and TRBV20-1. Direct clustering with F measure revealed strong co-clustering of samples prepared in the same batch, which led to a batch-effect correction. Multiple sclerosis patients had significantly lower normalized Chao1 diversity than controls, a result that suggests substantial peripheral T-cell clonal expansion. The control group was slightly older than the multiple sclerosis patient group.

Receptors were amplified or captured by PCR. Sequencing instrument: Illumina HiSeq 2500. To reduce PCR and sequencing biases, unique molecular identifiers were built into the TCR beta cDNA libraries. Every 1 to 10 million input T cells yielded 500,000 or so cDNA molecules, meaning each molecule approximated one T cell. The patient libraries were prepared and sequenced using the same protocol as the earlier healthy control dataset. Within a given batch, samples were prepared together, multiplexed and sequenced on the same HiSeq lane. The original pipeline was this. Raw barcoded reads were processed with MIGEC, and single-read molecular identifier groups were discarded before consensus assembly and CDR3 extraction. Clonotype tables were post-analysed with VDJtools, and diversity was normalized by down-sampling all datasets to the smallest sample size. Repertoire overlap clustering matched CDR3 amino acid but not nucleotide sequences to correct batch-related cross-sample contamination. TCRdb reworked the public reads: Q25 trimming with fastp, MiXCR clone assembly, productive beta chains retained. Here each entry gathers all rows of one CDR3 protein and keeps the most common genes and DNA. It is TCRdb's table, rather than the study itself, that gives the V and J calls and clone size. Present in this sample are some 800,000 distinct CDR3 sequences, more than 45% of which were seen just once. Over 4.5% of the sample comes from the top ten.

This clonotype was observed a handful of times. What this receptor recognizes is not known. The record has no base qualities; no much larger clone is one base away. Taken from cysteine to phenylalanine, the CDR3 has 15 residues. Only the CDR3 DNA is retained, 45 bases long and in frame from the first base. The germline V and J ends show losses of 9 bases and 5 bases respectively, and no gene match explains 11 bases of the junction. Sequences KGHDR (CDR1) and SFDVKD (CDR2) are obtained from the germline V gene. To demonstrate the VDJtools post-analysis software, the study profiled TCR beta repertoires from the peripheral blood of about 13 young patients with multiple sclerosis. Multiple sclerosis patients were children and adolescents aged roughly 6 to 16 years.

The V gene is TRBV24-1 and the J gene is TRBJ2-1, with 8 middle bases fitting TRBD2. The sample consisted of blood. The sequence derives from a girl between 5 and 17 years old with multiple sclerosis. The CDR3 region: CATGLSGSPDNEQFF. The DNA reads as follows: TGTGCCACCGGGCTAAGCGGGAGCCCCGACAATGAGCAGTTCTTC.